Below are 32 T cell receptor beta chains sequenced from a single sample in a study of cytomegalovirus exposure and HLA in healthy donors (dated by TCRdb to the late 2010s). The protocol used for the library was the immunoSEQ multiplex PCR assay. The multiplex PCR relied on a mix of 60 forward primers for TCR Vbeta segments and 13 reverse primers for TCR Jbeta segments. In its TCRdb copy, this immuneACCESS table keeps in-frame sequences only and misses some clones. Where compared with another copy, unresolved V genes explain less than half of these, and the others have no known cause. The sample table lists 95,000 to 150,000 clones, over 75% of them with a count of one. The top ten clones comprise about 2% of the sample. The sample taken for sequencing was PBMCs. The receptors stem from a man aged 25 to 45 in good health and CMV-seronegative.

The rearrangement joins TRBV7-9 to TRBJ2-2; D gene unclear. The V end lost 4 bases, the J end lost 5 bases, and 17 bases lay between the germline ends. This CDR3 comprises 16 residues. Germline loops: CDR1 SEHNR, CDR2 FQNEAQ (reference sequence). The CDR3 DNA is TGTGCCAGCAGCTCCCGCGTAGTGACTGGGACCGGGGAGCTGTTTTTT. Amino acid sequence: CASSSRVVTGTGELFF.

The rearrangement uses TRBV21-1 and TRBJ2-7; the table's D gene call, TRBD1, was not cross checked with the DNA. TRBV21-1 is termed a pseudogene. The CDR3 totals 18 residues. The DNA of the CDR3 is TGTGCCAGCAGGGGACCCAGGGACAGGGGGCAAACTGTCTACGAGCAGTACTTC. Its protein is CASRGPRDRGQTVYEQYF.

The J gene is TRBJ2-7, the V gene TRBV7-2; tentatively, D is TRBD1 (6 bases). In germline, CDR1 is SGHTA, CDR2 FQGNSA. V lost 5 bases and J lost 4, with 12 bases in between. The CDR3 extends over 13 amino acids. The CDR3 loop is CASSNWGRYEQYF. The CDR3 nucleotides are TGTGCCAGCAGCAACTGGGGGCGGTACGAGCAGTACTTC.

The CDR3 reads CASTTVGGRGNTIYF. For the CDR3, the DNA is TGTGCCAGCACCACAGTCGGGGGTCGGGGAAACACCATATATTTT. The chain has TRBV2 and TRBJ1-3, with a weak D call TRBD1 (5 bases). V lost 7 bases, J lost 4 bases, and 17 bases lay in between. The V gene's germline CDR1 is SNHLY and CDR2 FYNNEI. The CDR3 has 15 amino acids.

V gene TRBV7-2 combines with J gene TRBJ2-3; 10 bases align to TRBD2. The CDR3 extends over 18 amino acids. Germline CDR1 and CDR2: SGHTA and FQGNSA. The junction had 14 bases not matched to a gene; V was cut back by 4 bases and J by 4 bases. This chain's CDR3 is CASSSQMQRGGSADTQYF. In DNA form, the CDR3 reads TGTGCCAGCAGCTCTCAAATGCAGCGGGGGGGCTCCGCAGATACGCAGTATTTT.

This clone was recorded a few times. The rearrangement uses TRBV5-1 and TRBJ2-5; perhaps TRBD2 as D (7 bases). CDR1 and CDR2 (germline): SGHRS, YFSETQ. This CDR3 region has 16 residues. The V and J ends lost 0 bases and 5 bases respectively, with 17 bases between them. As DNA, the CDR3 is TGCGCCAGCAGCTTGGAGGGCGGGGGCCGCCCTGAGACCCAGTACTTC. Translating it yields CASSLEGGGRPETQYF.

The chain recombines TRBV6-1 with TRBJ1-6; 9 bases fit TRBD1. Losses at the gene ends were 5 bases for V and 7 bases for J; bases not matched to a gene: 6. Germline values: CDR1 MNHNS, CDR2 SASEGT. The CDR3 length is 15 residues. Written as DNA, the CDR3 is TGTGCCAGCAGTCCACAGGGGGCTGGGAATTCACCCCTCCACTTT. This translates into CASSPQGAGNSPLHF.

A few counts support this clone. The genes are TRBV15 and TRBJ1-6; D is ambiguous. CDR3 size: 14 residues. The germline gives CDR1 LNHNV, CDR2 YYDKDF (reference sequence). Deletions cut 0 bases from V and 9 bases from J, with 9 bases between. CDR3 sequence (DNA): TGTGCCACCAGCAGAGATGCGGCACCTTCACCCCTCCACTTT. Amino acid sequence: CATSRDAAPSPLHF.

The chain employs TRBV18 and TRBJ2-2; D not resolved. Between the trimmed V and J ends, which lost 0 bases and 3 bases, there was a span of 2 bases. The CDR3 runs to 13 residues. Germline V CDR1 and CDR2: KGHSH, LQKENI. Here the CDR3 reads CASSPPDTGELFF. Here the CDR3 DNA reads TGTGCCAGCTCACCACCCGACACCGGGGAGCTGTTTTTT.

CDR3 loop: CASSLAGQGPLYTIYF. The CDR3, as DNA: TGTGCCAGCAGTTTAGCGGGACAGGGGCCCCTATACACCATATATTTT. V is TRBV28 and J is TRBJ1-3; 10 bases align to TRBD1. Germline CDR1 and CDR2: MDHEN and SYDVKM. The CDR3 is 16 residues long. V trimming: 2 bases; J trimming: 8 bases; junction bases outside the gene matches: 9. Filled out from reference TRBV28 and TRBJ1-3, the complete variable domain reads DVKVTQSSRYLVKRTGEKVFLECVQDMDHENMFWYRQDPGLGLRLIYFSYDVKMKEKGDIPEGYSVSREKKERFSLILESASTNQTSMYLCASSLAGQGPLYTIYFGEGSWLTVV.

The table lists this clone with a count of one. One end of the junction is discordant with germline, which a read error may explain. The chain uses TRBV7-9 and TRBJ2-1, with a weak D call TRBD1 (6 bases). The germline V gene has CDR1 SEHNR and CDR2 FQNEAQ (reference sequence). The CDR3 is made up of 16 amino acids. CDR3 coding DNA: TGTTCCAGCAGCTTAGTCGCTAACTTGGGGACACATAAGCAGTTCTTC. Residues: CSSSLVANLGTHKQFF.

This clone is medium-sized by share. CDR3 amino acids: CASSTSGGAGELFF. CDR3 sequence (DNA): TGTGCCAGCAGTACTAGCGGGGGGGCCGGGGAGCTGTTTTTT. The gene calls are TRBV6-1 and TRBJ2-2; 13 bases are a match to TRBD2. Germline V gene lookup returns CDR1 MNHNS and CDR2 SASEGT. The trim removed 5 bases at V and 6 bases at J, leaving 0 bases unmatched. The CDR3 length is 14 residues.

The chain combines TRBV7-7 with TRBJ2-5, with D possibly matching TRBD2 (6 bases). Germline V gene lookup returns CDR1 SSHAT and CDR2 FNYEAQ (reference sequence). Trimming pared 5 bases from V and 0 bases from J, leaving 10 bases between. This CDR3 is built from 14 residues. The CDR3 loop reads CASSRGSHQETQYF. CDR3 coding DNA: TGTGCCAGCAGCCGGGGGAGCCACCAAGAGACCCAGTACTTC.

The chain has TRBV5-1 and TRBJ1-5, with 7 bases that match TRBD1. The CDR3 loop spans 15 amino acids. The V segment lost 2 bases and the J segment 1 base; nucleotides outside the gene matches: 3. The germline V gene has CDR1 SGHRS and CDR2 YFSETQ. The CDR3 loop reads CASSLQGLSNQPQHF. CDR3 nucleotides: TGCGCCAGCAGCTTACAGGGGTTAAGCAATCAGCCCCAGCATTTT.

This chain joins TRBV9 and TRBJ2-2; 12 bases are a match to TRBD1. Germline V gives CDR1 SGDLS, CDR2 YYNGEE. V was clipped by 0 bases and J by 3 bases; unmatched bases: 9. The CDR3 has 19 amino acids. This CDR3 is CASSVAGSGQGADTGELFF. The CDR3, as DNA: TGTGCCAGCAGCGTAGCAGGATCGGGACAGGGGGCCGACACCGGGGAGCTGTTTTTT.

The gene calls are TRBV7-6 and TRBJ2-5; D perhaps matches TRBD2 (5 bases). This CDR3 has 15 residues. V lost 6 bases to trimming and J lost 2 bases, with 16 bases between them. Germline values: CDR1 SGHVS, CDR2 FNYEAQ. For the CDR3, the DNA is TGTGCCAGCAGGTGGTCCATGGACTTTCAAGAGACCCAGTACTTC. It yields the protein CASRWSMDFQETQYF. Using reference TRBV7-6 and TRBJ2-5 for the parts outside the CDR3, the full variable domain is GAGVSQSPRYKVTKRGQDVALRCDPISGHVSLYWYRQALGQGPEFLTYFNYEAQQDKSGLPNDRFSAERPEGSISTLTIQRTEQRDSAMYRCASRWSMDFQETQYFGPGTRLLVL.

The CDR3 nucleotides are TGTGCCAGCAGCCACCCGGGCTCCTACAATGAGCAGTTCTTC. Protein sequence: CASSHPGSYNEQFF. This rearrangement joins TRBV7-6 to TRBJ2-1; D uncertain. The CDR3 runs 14 residues. From germline, CDR1 is SGHVS and CDR2 FNYEAQ. Trimming took 5 bases from V and 0 from J, leaving 8 bases between them.

V is TRBV11-2 and J is TRBJ2-6, with D possibly TRBD1 on 6 matching bases. This CDR3 spans 19 amino acids. V lost 3 bases, J lost 0 bases, and 18 bases lay in between. The germline gives CDR1 SGHAT, CDR2 FQNNGV. CDR3 in DNA: TGTGCCAGCAGCTTGCCCCGACAGGAACCCTACTCTGGGGCCAACGTCCTGACTTTC. Translation gives CASSLPRQEPYSGANVLTF.

This chain links TRBV27 with TRBJ1-3; D is perhaps TRBD1 (5 bases). Germline CDR1 is MNHEY and CDR2 is SMNVEV (reference sequence). CDR3 size: 13 residues. V lost 6 bases and J 9 bases, leaving 15 bases between the germline ends. The chain's CDR3 is CASSQGSRVTIYF. In DNA, the CDR3 is TGTGCCAGCAGCCAGGGTAGTCGGGTCACCATATATTTT.

This clone was observed a handful of times. This chain links TRBV6-6 with TRBJ1-1, with a weak D call TRBD1 (6 bases). CDR3 length: 12 amino acids. The germline V and J ends were trimmed by 0 bases and 12 bases, with 11 bases remaining between them. Germline CDR1 reads MNHNY; CDR2 reads SVGAGI (reference sequence). The CDR3 DNA follows: TGTGCCAGCAGTTACTCGAGGGGGATAACTTTCTTT. Residues: CASSYSRGITFF.

V and J are TRBV10-3 and TRBJ1-5; no clear D. The CDR3 has 15 amino acids. The V and J ends lost 3 bases and 10 bases respectively, with 19 bases between them. Germline V CDR1 and CDR2: ENHRY, SYGVKD. This CDR3 reads CAISDGEQRISPQHF. The CDR3 DNA follows: TGTGCCATCAGTGACGGGGAACAGAGAATCAGTCCCCAGCATTTT.

The chain carries TRBV30 and TRBJ2-3, with 9 bases identical to TRBD2. V dropped 5 bases and J dropped 4; count of bases not matched to a gene: 16. Germline lookup yields CDR1 GTSNPN and CDR2 SVGIG (reference sequence). The CDR3 is 17 residues long. The CDR3 nucleotides read TGTGCCTGGGGCCCCATGCTGAGAGCGGGGGGAGCAGATACGCAGTATTTT. Translated, it gives CAWGPMLRAGGADTQYF. Supplemented by reference TRBV30 and TRBJ2-3, the full variable domain reads SQTIHQWPATLVQPVGSPLSLECTVEGTSNPNLYWYRQAAGRGLQLLFYSVGIGQISSEVPQNLSASRPQDRQFILSSKKLLLSDSGFYLCAWGPMLRAGGADTQYFGPGTRLTVL.

The rearrangement uses TRBV7-2 and TRBJ2-7, with 8 positions matching TRBD1. Trimming at V came to 5 bases and at J to 3 bases, leaving 6 bases not matched to a gene. The CDR3 consists of 14 residues. Germline values: CDR1 SGHTA, CDR2 FQGNSA. CDR3 residues: CASSNNRGDYEQYF. Written as DNA, the CDR3 is TGTGCCAGCAGCAACAACAGGGGGGACTACGAGCAGTACTTC.

V and J are TRBV19 and TRBJ2-2, with D maybe TRBD1 (6 bases). Deletions cut 5 bases from V and 4 bases from J, with 11 bases between. CDR1 LNHDA and CDR2 SQIVND come from the germline V gene (reference sequence). This CDR3 is built from 14 residues. In DNA form, the CDR3 reads TGTGCCAGTAGTGGGGGCCCCCCCACCGGGGAGCTGTTTTTT. It encodes CASSGGPPTGELFF.

This clone showed up many times. The chain uses TRBV10-3 and TRBJ1-1; D remains unclear. CDR1 and CDR2 from the germline V gene are ENHRY and SYGVKD. Between the trimmed V and J ends, which lost 3 bases and 1 base, there was a span of 6 bases. This CDR3 has 13 amino acids. The CDR3 region is CAISDRKNTEAFF. The CDR3 region has the DNA TGTGCCATCAGTGACAGAAAGAACACTGAAGCTTTCTTT.

A remark on this clone: The same CDR3 can be traced to other DNA sequences in this sample. The chain links TRBV4-1 to TRBJ2-5; D gene ambiguous. The V gene lost 1 base and the J gene lost 5 bases, with 8 bases spanning the gap. CDR1 is MGHRA, CDR2 YSYEKL, per germline. The CDR3 consists of 13 residues. CDR3: CASSQVGLETQYF. The DNA for the CDR3 is TGCGCCAGCAGCCAAGTTGGGCTTGAGACCCAGTACTTC.

The J gene is TRBJ2-7, the V gene TRBV2, with 7 bases lining up with TRBD1. The CDR3 spans 13 residues. The J segment lost 7 bases and the V segment lost 10 bases, leaving 13 bases of the junction unmatched. The germline CDR1 and CDR2 sequences are SNHLY and FYNNEI. DNA of the CDR3: TGTGCCACTAACAGGGGCCCGGAAAGAGAGCAGTACTTC. Its translation: CATNRGPEREQYF.

The table lists this clone with a few counts. The chain couples TRBV14 to TRBJ2-7; TRBD1 might be the D (5 bases). CDR3 length equals 16 residues. The germline gives CDR1 SGHDN, CDR2 FVKESK. Trimming left V 4 bases short and J 1 base short, with 17 bases between. The CDR3 nucleotides read TGTGCCAGCAGCCCCCGCCTCGGCAGGGTTTCCTACGAGCAGTACTTC. Amino acid sequence: CASSPRLGRVSYEQYF.

This sequence joins TRBV6-6 and TRBJ1-5; D might be TRBD1 (5 bases). V was trimmed by 6 bases and J by 3 bases, leaving 12 bases between them. The CDR3 spans 14 residues. Germline CDR1 is MNHNY and CDR2 is SVGAGI (reference sequence). The chain's CDR3 is CASRPRQINQPQHF. The CDR3 bases are TGTGCCAGCAGACCTCGACAGATCAATCAGCCCCAGCATTTT.

The genes are TRBV30 and TRBJ2-7; the match to TRBD2 covers 9 bases. Germline CDR1 is GTSNPN and CDR2 is SVGIG (reference sequence). With V trimmed by 0 bases and J by 3 bases, 6 bases remained unmatched. The CDR3 extends over 15 amino acids. The CDR3 sequence: CAWSVRVAGVYEQYF. The CDR3 DNA reads TGTGCCTGGAGTGTACGGGTAGCGGGGGTCTACGAGCAGTACTTC.

This clone was observed a handful of times. The chain carries TRBV6-6 and TRBJ2-2, with TRBD1 matching 10 bases. V shed 5 bases, J shed 8 bases, and the junction held 11 bases outside the gene matches. Germline V gene lookup returns CDR1 MNHNY and CDR2 SVGAGI (reference sequence). The CDR3 extends over 16 amino acids. This CDR3 is CASSPPGQGPRGELFF. For the CDR3, the DNA is TGTGCCAGCAGTCCCCCGGGACAGGGGCCTCGGGGGGAGCTGTTTTTT.

As for this clone: One end of the junction fails to match germline, which may point to a read error. The CDR3 sequence: CASSEAGRAGIF. The CDR3 DNA sequence: TGTGCCAGCAGTGAAGCGGGTCGCGCGGGGATCTTC. J is TRBJ2-7 and V is TRBV6-1; maybe TRBD2 (6 bases). The CDR3 sequence is 12 residues long. Germline CDR1 is MNHNS and CDR2 is SASEGT.